The clone carrying this TCR beta chain was recorded once. Its antigen is currently unknown. V was pared by 2 bases and J by 1 base, with 11 bases between. Looked up from germline, CDR1 is LNHDA and CDR2 is SQIVND (reference sequence). This CDR3 region has 15 residues. The data belong to a study of shared clonotypes between healthy human individuals. The study, taken as a whole, reports: Estimated clonotype richness was generally higher in naive than memory subsets.

It was CD45RO-negative cells, positively selected for CCR7, that made up naive CD8 cells, with terminally differentiated effector memory CD45RA+ cells excluded. Assay used: immunoSEQ multiplex PCR; TCRdb lists only in-frame clones, some missing. The data contain over 800,000 clones, 85% to 95% of them singletons. Sequenced material: naive CD8+ T cells sorted from blood. This rearrangement joins TRBV19 to TRBJ1-1; no reliable D call. This clonotype was obtained from a man younger than 40 in good health. For the CDR3, the DNA is TGTGCCAGTAGTATATTCCCCCAGAAGAACACTGAAGCTTTCTTT. It codes for CASSIFPQKNTEAFF.